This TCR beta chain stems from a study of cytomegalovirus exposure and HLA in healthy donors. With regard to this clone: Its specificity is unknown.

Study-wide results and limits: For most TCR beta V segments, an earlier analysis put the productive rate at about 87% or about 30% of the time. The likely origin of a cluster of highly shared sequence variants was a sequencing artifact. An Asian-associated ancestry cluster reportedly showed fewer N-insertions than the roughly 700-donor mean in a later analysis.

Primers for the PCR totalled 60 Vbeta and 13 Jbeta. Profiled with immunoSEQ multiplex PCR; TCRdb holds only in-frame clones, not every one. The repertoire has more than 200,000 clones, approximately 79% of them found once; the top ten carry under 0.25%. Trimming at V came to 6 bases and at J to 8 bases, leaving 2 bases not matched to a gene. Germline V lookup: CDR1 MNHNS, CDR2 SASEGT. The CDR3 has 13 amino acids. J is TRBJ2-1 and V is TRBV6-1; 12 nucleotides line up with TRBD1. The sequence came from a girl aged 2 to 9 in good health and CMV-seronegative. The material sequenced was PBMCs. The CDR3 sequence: CASRGTGGDEQFF. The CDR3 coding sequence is TGTGCCAGCAGGGGGACAGGGGGCGATGAGCAGTTCTTC.